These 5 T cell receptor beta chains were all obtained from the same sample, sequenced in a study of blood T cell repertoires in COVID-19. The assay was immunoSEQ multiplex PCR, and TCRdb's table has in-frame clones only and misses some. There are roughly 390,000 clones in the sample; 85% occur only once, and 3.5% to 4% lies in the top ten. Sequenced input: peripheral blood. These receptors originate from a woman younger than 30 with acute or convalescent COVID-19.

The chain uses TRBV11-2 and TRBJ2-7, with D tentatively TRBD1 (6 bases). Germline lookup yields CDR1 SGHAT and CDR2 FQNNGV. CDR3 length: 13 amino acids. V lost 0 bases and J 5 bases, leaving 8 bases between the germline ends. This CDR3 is CASSLEAGDEQYF. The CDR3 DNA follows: TGTGCCAGCAGCTTAGAAGCAGGGGACGAGCAGTACTTC.

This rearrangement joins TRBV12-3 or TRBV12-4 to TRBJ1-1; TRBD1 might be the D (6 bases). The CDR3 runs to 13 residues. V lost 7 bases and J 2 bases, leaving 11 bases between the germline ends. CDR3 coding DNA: TGTGCCAGCACATGGGACACCAACACTGAAGCTTTCTTT. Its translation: CASTWDTNTEAFF.

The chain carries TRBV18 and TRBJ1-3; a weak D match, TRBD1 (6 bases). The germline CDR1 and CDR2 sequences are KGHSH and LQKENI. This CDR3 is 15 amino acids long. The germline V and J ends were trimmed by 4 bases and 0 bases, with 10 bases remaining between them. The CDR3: CASSQGGRSGNTIYF. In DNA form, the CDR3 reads TGTGCCAGCTCACAGGGGGGGCGCTCTGGAAACACCATATATTTT.

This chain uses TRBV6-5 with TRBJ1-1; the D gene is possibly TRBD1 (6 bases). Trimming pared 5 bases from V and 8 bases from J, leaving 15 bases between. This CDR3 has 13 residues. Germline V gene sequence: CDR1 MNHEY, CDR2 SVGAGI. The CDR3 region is CASSPLLGTEAFF. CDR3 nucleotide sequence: TGTGCCAGCAGTCCACTCCTTGGGACAGAAGCTTTCTTT.

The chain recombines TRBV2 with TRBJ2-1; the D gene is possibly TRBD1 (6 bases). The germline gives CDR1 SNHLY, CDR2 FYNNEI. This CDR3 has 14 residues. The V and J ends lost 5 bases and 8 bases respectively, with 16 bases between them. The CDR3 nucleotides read TGTGCCAGCAGTACTGGGACAAAACTTCATGAGCAGTTCTTC. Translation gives CASSTGTKLHEQFF.